These 26 T cell receptor beta chains were all obtained from the same sample, sequenced in a study of technical replicates of blood from a few donors. The assay was immunoSEQ multiplex PCR, and TCRdb's table has in-frame clones only and misses some. The sample carries around 76,000 clones, 95% to 99% recorded once. The specimen was T cells isolated from PBMCs. The receptors here all came from a human donor in good health.

This chain links TRBV28 with TRBJ1-5; D gene uncertain. Germline CDR1 MDHEN, CDR2 SYDVKM. V was pared by 3 bases and J by 7 bases, with 7 bases between. CDR3 length: 12 residues. Here the CDR3 DNA reads TGTGCCAGCAGTTTCAGGAGGCAGCCCCAGCATTTT. Encoded protein: CASSFRRQPQHF. The full variable domain, in which reference TRBV28 and TRBJ1-5 provide the parts outside the CDR3, is DVKVTQSSRYLVKRTGEKVFLECVQDMDHENMFWYRQDPGLGLRLIYFSYDVKMKEKGDIPEGYSVSREKKERFSLILESASTNQTSMYLCASSFRRQPQHFGDGTRLSIL.

The rearrangement uses TRBV19 and TRBJ1-1, with TRBD1 matching 7 bases. CDR1 is LNHDA and CDR2 is SQIVND in the germline V gene (reference sequence). CDR3 length equals 13 residues. The trim removed 7 bases at V and 0 bases at J, leaving 2 bases unmatched. In DNA, the CDR3 is TGTGCCAGTAATCAGGGGGTGAACACTGAAGCTTTCTTT. Protein: CASNQGVNTEAFF.

The V gene is TRBV5-4, the J gene TRBJ1-4; D gene uncertain. V was cut by 5 bases and J by 4 bases, with 12 bases left in between. CDR1 is SGHNT, CDR2 YYREEE, per germline (reference sequence). The CDR3 length is 14 residues. CDR3 nucleotide sequence: TGTGCCAGCAGTCCGGGGAGCCGTAATGAAAAACTGTTTTTT. Amino acid sequence: CASSPGSRNEKLFF.

The rearrangement uses TRBV6-1 and TRBJ1-1; the D gene is possibly TRBD1 (6 bases). The ends were cut back, 5 bases at V and 7 bases at J, with 14 bases in the middle. The CDR3 loop spans 13 amino acids. Germline CDR1 and CDR2: MNHNS and SASEGT. The CDR3 nucleotides are TGTGCCAGCAGTCCCGGGGACACCTTTGAAGCTTTCTTT. It specifies CASSPGDTFEAFF.

The CDR3 DNA sequence: TGTGCCAGCAGCCCTATGGGGGCAGTCGCGAACACCGGGGAGCTGTTTTTT. The encoded protein is CASSPMGAVANTGELFF. The chain combines TRBV11-3 with TRBJ2-2; possibly TRBD1 for D (6 bases). The V end was cut by 5 bases, the J end by 0 bases, with 16 bases between. Germline V gene lookup returns CDR1 SGHNT and CDR2 YENEEA. The CDR3 runs to 17 residues.

The chain couples TRBV27 to TRBJ2-5, with 9 bases lining up with TRBD1. From germline, CDR1 is MNHEY and CDR2 SMNVEV (reference sequence). V dropped 6 bases and J dropped 4; count of bases not matched to a gene: 9. The CDR3 contains 15 residues. The DNA of the CDR3 is TGTGCCAGCAGAACAGGGGGCGCGAAGGGAGAGACCCAGTACTTC. Its translation: CASRTGGAKGETQYF.

J is TRBJ1-2 and V is TRBV5-8; D remains unclear. The CDR3 has 12 residues. Germline lookup yields CDR1 SGHTS and CDR2 YDEGEE. V lost 0 bases and J lost 7, with 7 bases in between. In DNA, the CDR3 is TGTGCCAGCAGCTTGGTATCGCGTGGCTACACCTTC. It specifies CASSLVSRGYTF.

The rearrangement uses TRBV30 and TRBJ2-7, with D perhaps matching TRBD2 (6 bases). This CDR3 contains 14 residues. Germline V gene sequence: CDR1 GTSNPN, CDR2 SVGIG (reference sequence). Trimming pared 0 bases from V and 7 bases from J, leaving 16 bases between. The CDR3 reads CAWSVLRESREQYF. DNA for the CDR3: TGTGCCTGGAGTGTACTTCGGGAGAGTCGGGAGCAGTACTTC.

The chain recombines TRBV7-9 with TRBJ1-2, with D hard to call. Trimming left V 5 bases short and J 0 bases short, with 10 bases between. CDR1 and CDR2 from the germline V gene are SEHNR and FQNEAQ (reference sequence). The CDR3 has 14 residues. This CDR3 is CASSVKSPNYGYTF. CDR3 DNA sequence: TGTGCCAGCAGCGTAAAAAGCCCTAACTATGGCTACACCTTC.

The chain couples TRBV6-5 to TRBJ2-7; D perhaps matches TRBD2 (5 bases). V lost 6 bases to trimming and J lost 1 base, with 13 bases between them. The CDR3 has 14 residues. CDR1 and CDR2 from the germline V gene are MNHEY and SVGAGI. CDR3 nucleotides: TGTGCCAGCAGCGGAACCGGGATATCCTACGAGCAGTACTTC. The encoded protein is CASSGTGISYEQYF.

The chain employs TRBV7-9 and TRBJ2-3, with TRBD1 matching over 10 bases. The V and J ends lost 5 bases and 3 bases, in that order; junction bases with no gene match: 11. Germline V CDR1 and CDR2: SEHNR, FQNEAQ (reference sequence). The CDR3 has 17 residues. The CDR3 DNA is TGTGCCAGCAGCCTACCTTGGGACAGGGGTGGAACAGATACGCAGTATTTT. Translating gives CASSLPWDRGGTDTQYF. The complete variable domain, with remaining parts taken from reference TRBV7-9 and TRBJ2-3, reads DTGVSQNPRHKITKRGQNVTFRCDPISEHNRLYWYRQTLGQGPEFLTYFQNEAQLEKSRLLSDRFSAERPKGSFSTLEIQRTEQGDSAMYLCASSLPWDRGGTDTQYFGPGTRLTVL.

This clone was observed a handful of times. The chain is built from TRBV7-3 and TRBJ2-1; TRBD1 agrees at 10 bases. CDR1 and CDR2 from the germline V gene are SGHTA and FQGTGA. This CDR3 has 15 residues. The V gene end was trimmed by 2 bases and the J gene end by 6 bases; junction bases not matched to a gene: 4. The CDR3 here is CASSLGQGGANEQFF. The CDR3 coding sequence is TGTGCCAGCAGCTTAGGACAGGGGGGGGCCAATGAGCAGTTCTTC.

The chain employs TRBV30 and TRBJ2-2, with D tentatively TRBD1 (6 bases). V was trimmed by 1 base and J by 4 bases, leaving 31 bases between them. The CDR3 contains 21 residues. Germline V CDR1 and CDR2: GTSNPN, SVGIG (reference sequence). The CDR3 reads CAWSDWGELLDSLPATGELFF. The CDR3 region has the DNA TGTGCCTGGAGTGACTGGGGAGAGCTCTTGGACAGCCTCCCGGCCACCGGGGAGCTGTTTTTT.

The J gene is TRBJ2-1, the V gene TRBV18; 10 nucleotides match TRBD1. Germline assignment: CDR1 KGHSH and CDR2 LQKENI. The V and J ends lost 0 bases and 9 bases, in that order; junction bases with no gene match: 8. This CDR3 is built from 16 residues. CDR3 nucleotide sequence: TGTGCCAGCTCACCACCTGGGACAGGGGACTCTGGTGAGCAGTTCTTC. Protein sequence: CASSPPGTGDSGEQFF.

The CDR3 is CASNSGGADTQYF. The CDR3 coding sequence is TGTGCCAGCAACTCGGGCGGGGCAGATACGCAGTATTTT. The chain has TRBV7-9 and TRBJ2-3; D is perhaps TRBD2 (6 bases). V shed 7 bases and J shed 4 bases, with 12 bases lying between them. Germline V gene sequence: CDR1 SEHNR, CDR2 FQNEAQ (reference sequence). This CDR3 spans 13 amino acids.

The chain is built from TRBV5-4 and TRBJ1-1; maybe TRBD1 (6 bases). Germline CDR1 and CDR2: SGHNT and YYREEE (reference sequence). This CDR3 comprises 14 residues. The germline V and J ends were trimmed by 0 bases and 8 bases, with 14 bases remaining between them. The DNA of the CDR3 is TGTGCCAGCAGCTTGGATCCCCCGGGACACGAAGCTTTCTTT. Translating it yields CASSLDPPGHEAFF.

The chain employs TRBV2 and TRBJ2-1; the match to TRBD1 covers 9 bases. The junction had 10 bases not matched to a gene; V was cut back by 9 bases and J by 7 bases. The CDR3 consists of 14 residues. Per the germline V gene, CDR1 is SNHLY and CDR2 is FYNNEI. CDR3 region: CARGGQGWNNEQFF. Here the CDR3 DNA reads TGTGCCAGAGGCGGACAGGGGTGGAATAATGAGCAGTTCTTC.

V and J are TRBV5-1 and TRBJ2-2, with D tentatively TRBD1 (6 bases). The V gene lost 4 bases and the J gene lost 7 bases, with 11 bases spanning the gap. The CDR3 extends over 13 amino acids. Per germline, CDR1 SGHRS and CDR2 YFSETQ. CDR3 in DNA: TGCGCCAGCAGCATGCAGGGGAACGGGGAGCTGTTTTTT. Its translation: CASSMQGNGELFF.

The J gene is TRBJ1-2, the V gene TRBV19; TRBD1 matches 9 bases. Germline-derived CDR1 and CDR2 are LNHDA and SQIVND (reference sequence). CDR3 size: 14 residues. The V segment lost 5 bases and the J segment 8 bases; nucleotides outside the gene matches: 9. CDR3 sequence reads: CASSVGQGVEGYTF. The CDR3 DNA reads as TGTGCCAGTAGTGTGGGACAGGGAGTTGAGGGCTACACCTTC.

The CDR3 region has the DNA TGTGCCAGCAGTCAGGGAACCGGGGAGCTGTTTTTT. This codes for CASSQGTGELFF. This chain joins TRBV6-5 and TRBJ2-2; TRBD1 might be the D (5 bases). Germline values: CDR1 MNHEY, CDR2 SVGAGI. The V and J ends lost 5 bases and 5 bases respectively, with 6 bases between them. The CDR3 is 12 amino acids.

The V gene is TRBV6-5, the J gene TRBJ2-7; possible D gene TRBD1, 6 bases. Trimming stripped 5 bases from V and 4 bases from J, with 12 bases between. The CDR3 is 13 residues long. The germline V gene has CDR1 MNHEY and CDR2 SVGAGI. The CDR3: CASSPSGEYEQYF. In DNA, the CDR3 is TGTGCCAGCAGTCCTTCAGGGGAATACGAGCAGTACTTC.

The chain links TRBV7-8 to TRBJ2-1, with 7 positions matching TRBD2. The CDR3 consists of 16 residues. Germline V gives CDR1 SGHVS, CDR2 FQNEAQ. J lost 2 bases, V lost 2 bases, and 6 bases had no gene match. CDR3 loop: CASSLFHSGAYNEQFF. The CDR3 coding sequence is TGTGCCAGCAGCTTATTCCACAGCGGGGCCTACAATGAGCAGTTCTTC.

The chain couples TRBV7-3 to TRBJ2-3, with 10 bases lining up with TRBD1. This CDR3 has 15 amino acids. The ends lost 0 bases at V and 6 bases at J; junction bases unmatched: 3. Looked up from germline, CDR1 is SGHTA and CDR2 is FQGTGA. For the CDR3, the DNA is TGTGCCAGCAGCTTAACGACAGGGGGCTCTGATACGCAGTATTTT. Translating gives CASSLTTGGSDTQYF.

CDR3 DNA sequence: TGTGCCATTAGGACTGATGACTTCTATGGCTACACCTTC. Protein sequence: CAIRTDDFYGYTF. The V and J genes are TRBV30 and TRBJ1-2; unclear D gene. Deletions cut 8 bases from V and 4 bases from J, with 17 bases between. This CDR3 is built from 13 residues. Germline values: CDR1 GTSNPN, CDR2 SVGIG (reference sequence).

This chain links TRBV6-4 with TRBJ2-1; 11 bases are shared with TRBD2. Trimming removed 6 bases from V and 6 bases from J; junction bases left unmatched: 13. The CDR3 sequence is 17 residues long. Germline values: CDR1 MRHNA, CDR2 SNTAGT. The CDR3 DNA follows: TGTGCCAGCAGCGCCCACTTCCTAGCGGGAGGCGTCAATGAGCAGTTCTTC. This gives the protein CASSAHFLAGGVNEQFF.

The rearrangement joins TRBV19 to TRBJ2-2; D is undetermined. CDR3 length: 18 residues. Germline V lookup: CDR1 LNHDA, CDR2 SQIVND (reference sequence). V was cut by 2 bases and J by 0 bases, with 16 bases left in between. The CDR3 is CASSISFWNRANTGELFF. The CDR3 DNA is TGTGCCAGTAGTATAAGTTTCTGGAACAGAGCGAACACCGGGGAGCTGTTTTTT.